This TCR beta chain was sequenced for a study of CXCR4 blockade with PD-1 therapy in pancreatic cancer. General study points: Survival did not correlate with tumor clonality, which averaged 0.14 versus 0.05. More frequent amino acid clones had more nucleotide rearrangements, suggesting convergent selection.

Trimming removed 0 bases from V and 3 bases from J, with 5 bases in between. Germline CDR1 MDHEN, CDR2 SYDVKM. The CDR3 loop spans 13 amino acids. Worth noting for this clone: Its antigen is unknown.

Using immunoSEQ multiplex PCR, the repertoire was profiled, and TCRdb retains in-frame clones only, with some absent. The sample yields 3,200 or so clones, 50% seen once. This clonotype was sampled from a human donor with pancreatic ductal adenocarcinoma. Material: tumor tissue. The rearrangement joins TRBV28 to TRBJ2-5; D ambiguous. CDR3 residues: CASSLWGKETQYF. The CDR3 DNA sequence: TGTGCCAGCAGTTTATGGGGGAAAGAGACCCAGTACTTC. Using reference TRBV28 and TRBJ2-5 for the parts outside the CDR3, the full variable domain is DVKVTQSSRYLVKRTGEKVFLECVQDMDHENMFWYRQDPGLGLRLIYFSYDVKMKEKGDIPEGYSVSREKKERFSLILESASTNQTSMYLCASSLWGKETQYFGPGTRLLVL.